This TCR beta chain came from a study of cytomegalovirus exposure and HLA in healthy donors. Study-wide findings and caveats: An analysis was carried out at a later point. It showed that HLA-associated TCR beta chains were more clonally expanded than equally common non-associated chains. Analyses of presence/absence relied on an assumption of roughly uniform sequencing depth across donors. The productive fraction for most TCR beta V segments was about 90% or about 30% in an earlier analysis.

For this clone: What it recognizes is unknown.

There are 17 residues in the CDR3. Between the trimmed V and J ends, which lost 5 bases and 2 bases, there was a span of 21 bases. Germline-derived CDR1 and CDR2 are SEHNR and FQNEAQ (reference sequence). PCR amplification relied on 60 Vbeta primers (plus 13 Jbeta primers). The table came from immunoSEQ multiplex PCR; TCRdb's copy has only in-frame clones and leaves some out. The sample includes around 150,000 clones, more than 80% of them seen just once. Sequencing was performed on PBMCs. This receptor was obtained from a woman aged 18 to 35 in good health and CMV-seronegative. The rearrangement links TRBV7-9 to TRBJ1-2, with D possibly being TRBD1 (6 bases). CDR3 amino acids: CASSLDETGLGNYGYTF. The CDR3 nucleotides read TGTGCCAGCAGCCTAGACGAAACAGGGCTGGGGAACTATGGCTACACCTTC. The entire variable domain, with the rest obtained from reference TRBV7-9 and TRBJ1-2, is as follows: DTGVSQNPRHKITKRGQNVTFRCDPISEHNRLYWYRQTLGQGPEFLTYFQNEAQLEKSRLLSDRFSAERPKGSFSTLEIQRTEQGDSAMYLCASSLDETGLGNYGYTFGSGTRLTVV.